This TCR beta chain stems from a study of blood T cells in healthy people across ages. CDR3 length equals 14 residues. The germline V gene encodes CDR1 MNHNS and CDR2 SASEGT. V was pared by 6 bases and J by 0 bases, with 8 bases between. Healthy Caucasian individuals from Russia aged about 6 to 90 served as donors. Study results and caveats: Diversity was higher, and naive CD4+ cells more numerous, in long-lived donors than in aged donors. Naive T cell percentage showed a strong correlation with the diversity of TCR beta. Bulk PBMC profiling left naive and antigen-experienced comparisons inconclusive.

It was with a sample-barcoded 5' primer and a J-beta primer mix that a second PCR of about 6 to 12 cycles was run. A single record per CDR3 protein comes from TCRdb applying MiXCR to the 5' RACE reads. Here the sample spans hundreds of thousands of distinct CDR3 sequences, roughly 48% being singletons. As regards this clonotype: Its target is unknown.

The source material was blood. This sequence joins TRBV6-1 and TRBJ1-4; D is unresolved. The sequence was collected from an elderly man in good health. The CDR3, as DNA: TGTGCCAGCAGCATAGAAGCAACTAATGAAAAACTGTTTTTT. This encodes CASSIEATNEKLFF.